This TCR beta chain was identified in a study of blood T cell repertoires in COVID-19. This clone was counted once. Sequencing was performed with immunoSEQ multiplex PCR; in TCRdb, only in-frame clones are kept and a portion is missing. Altogether around 200,000 clones are present, nearly 90% being singletons, with the ten largest covering roughly 0.56%. In germline, CDR1 is SGHRS, CDR2 YFSETQ. The CDR3 is made up of 13 amino acids. The V gene end was trimmed by 5 bases and the J gene end by 3 bases; junction bases not matched to a gene: 4. Sequenced sample: peripheral blood. The TCR comes from a man aged 45-65 years with acute or convalescent COVID-19. The chain is built from TRBV5-1 and TRBJ1-1; 7 bases fit TRBD1. In DNA form, the CDR3 reads TGCGCCAGCAGAAGGACAGGAGACACTGAAGCTTTCTTT. Protein sequence: CASRRTGDTEAFF.